The source of this TCR beta chain is a study of T cell repertoires in cytomegalovirus infection. TCRdb used MiXCR to reprocess the reads, holding one entry per CDR3 protein. The sample shows 150,000 to 200,000 distinct CDR3 sequences, approximately 15% of them seen only once. Source material: PBMCs. The TCR was taken from a human donor in good health (CMV status not recorded). Some clones in this sample may be carry-over from other donors' samples.

CDR3: CASSSGGDGVGGYTF. The CDR3 DNA sequence: TGTGCCAGCAGTTCAGGGGGCGATGGTGTGGGTGGCTACACCTTC. The chain has TRBV6-1 and TRBJ1-2; 8 nucleotides match TRBD1. Trimming at V came to 5 bases and at J to 7 bases, leaving 12 bases not matched to a gene. The CDR3 has 15 amino acids. Germline V gives CDR1 MNHNS, CDR2 SASEGT.